The source of this TCR beta chain is a study of identical twins. TCRdb reprocessed the 5' RACE reads via MiXCR and lists one record per CDR3 protein. This table holds over 600,000 distinct CDR3 sequences, about 20% found once. CDR1 MNHEY and CDR2 SMNVEV come from the germline V gene (reference sequence). V dropped 2 bases and J dropped 3 bases, with 7 bases sitting between them. The CDR3 runs 13 residues. This same sample was also part of a study on T cells expressing NK-cell markers. From that paper: Dominant NKG2C+ clonotypes were found to form roughly 1.0-7.5% of CD8+ T cells in a handful of donors.

The source material was PBMCs. The chain joins TRBV27 to TRBJ1-1; D is unclear. The receptor was isolated from a woman under 30 in good health. This CDR3 reads CASSLTSDTEAFF. DNA for the CDR3: TGTGCCAGCAGTTTAACATCGGACACTGAAGCTTTCTTT.